This T cell receptor (beta chain) was profiled in a study of blood T cells in healthy people across ages. PCR was performed a second time for about 7 to 11 cycles using a sample-barcoded 5' primer and a J-beta primer mix. Each cDNA molecule, via a template-switch adaptor with 12 random nucleotides, was tagged. TCRdb analysed the 5' RACE reads with MiXCR anew, one entry per CDR3 protein. The top ten hold more than 7.5% of the sample, which has hundreds of thousands of distinct CDR3 sequences, 25% seen once. The authors extracted at least 5.5 micrograms of total RNA per sample. The V end was cut by 2 bases, the J end by 0 bases, with 12 bases between. Per germline, CDR1 MNHEY and CDR2 SMNVEV (reference sequence). The CDR3 runs to 16 residues. Of note for this clonotype: Its antigen remains unknown.

Findings of the study overall: More naive CD4+ cells and higher diversity marked long-lived donors relative to aged donors.

This sample was shared with a second study, whose subject was T cells of mothers and their children. That source adds: The analysis detected no persistent microchimeric T cell clones.

Sequences were obtained from blood. The V call is TRBV27, the J call TRBJ2-3; no firm D call. The receptor was derived from a boy younger than 18 in good health. Here the CDR3 reads CASSLGHTPSTDTQYF. The CDR3 nucleotides read TGTGCCAGCAGTTTAGGGCATACCCCTAGCACAGATACGCAGTATTTT.